Listed below are T cell receptor beta chains from one sample, sequenced in a study of blood T cell repertoires in COVID-19. Assay: immunoSEQ multiplex PCR; the TCRdb copy retains only in-frame clones and omits some. The data show some 400,000 clones, 81% seen once. Sequencing was done on a sample of peripheral blood. Receptor source: a human donor with acute or convalescent COVID-19. The donor label of this sample is uncertain. The CDR3 runs from the conserved cysteine through the conserved F or W. The D gene is left open where the match is weak. The size entry is marked missing in some rows and otherwise reads once, few, many or a size class.

>.|TRBD2|TRBV7-2|TRBJ2-1
CASSSGTSGRNNEQFF
TGTGCCAGCAGCTCAGGGACTAGCGGGAGGAACAATGAGCAGTTCTTC
>.|.|TRBV5-1|TRBJ2-7
CASRAALRTVSYEQYF
TGCGCCAGCAGGGCGGCCCTTCGCACCGTCTCCTACGAGCAGTACTTC
>.|TRBD2|TRBV10-3|TRBJ2-3
CAISESRLAGRGDTQYF
TGTGCCATCAGTGAGTCAAGACTAGCGGGGCGGGGGGATACGCAGTATTTT
>.|.|TRBV7-6|TRBJ2-1
CASSPITGTYNEQFF
TGTGCCAGCAGCCCAATAACAGGGACCTACAATGAGCAGTTCTTC
>.|TRBD1|TRBV5-1|TRBJ2-2
CASRRQGADTGELFF
TGCGCCAGCAGGCGACAGGGGGCCGACACCGGGGAGCTGTTTTTT
>.|.|TRBV18|TRBJ2-3
CASSPRRATGTSTDTQYF
TGTGCCAGCTCACCACGTCGAGCTACCGGGACTAGCACAGATACGCAGTATTTT
>.|.|TRBV2|TRBJ2-1
CASRDPSVEQFF
TGTGCCAGCAGGGATCCTAGCGTTGAGCAGTTCTTC
>.|TRBD2|TRBV7-8|TRBJ2-1
CASSSTSGRAWDEQFF
TGTGCCAGCAGCTCGACGAGCGGGAGGGCATGGGATGAGCAGTTCTTC
>few|TRBD1|TRBV6-5|TRBJ2-1
CASRGTGGSYNEQFF
TGTGCCAGCAGAGGGACAGGGGGGTCCTACAATGAGCAGTTCTTC
>.|.|TRBV2|TRBJ2-7
CASSDGQPPYEQYF
TGTGCCAGCAGTGATGGGCAGCCTCCCTACGAGCAGTACTTC
>.|TRBD2|TRBV6-5|TRBJ2-3
CASRGTRGVDTQYF
TGTGCCAGCAGAGGGACTAGGGGAGTGGATACGCAGTATTTT
>.|.|TRBV30|TRBJ2-5
CAWSGIVAGALFGTQYF
TGTGCCTGGAGTGGGATAGTCGCAGGGGCTTTGTTCGGGACCCAGTACTTC
>once|TRBD1|TRBV7-9|TRBJ2-7
CASSSTGQTYEQYF
TGTGCCAGCAGCTCGACGGGACAGACCTACGAGCAGTACTTC
>once|.|TRBV10-3|TRBJ1-2
CAITGGGGYTF
TGTGCCATCACCGGGGGAGGTGGCTACACCTTC
>.|.|TRBV7-9|TRBJ2-1
CASSSDSRVPHEQFF
TGTGCCAGCAGCTCCGACTCGCGGGTGCCCCATGAGCAGTTCTTC
>.|.|TRBV5-1|TRBJ1-4
CASQIATNEKLFF
TGCGCCAGCCAGATTGCAACTAATGAAAAACTGTTTTTT
>.|TRBD1|TRBV5-1|TRBJ1-2
CASSLTGGAGGYTF
TGCGCCAGCAGCCTGACAGGGGGCGCGGGAGGCTACACCTTC
>once|.|TRBV19|TRBJ1-5
CASSTRPRQVSQPQHF
TGTGCCAGTAGTACCCGTCCCAGACAGGTTAGCCAGCCCCAGCATTTT
>few|TRBD2|TRBV7-8|TRBJ2-1
CASSPGLASEQFF
TGTGCCAGCAGCCCCGGACTAGCAAGTGAGCAGTTCTTC
>.|.|TRBV19|TRBJ1-2
CASSAGGYGYTF
TGTGCCAGTAGTGCGGGAGGCTATGGCTACACCTTC
>.|.|TRBV30|TRBJ1-6
CAWSVSGGSPLHF
TGTGCCTGGAGTGTCTCAGGAGGGTCACCCCTCCACTTT
>.|TRBD1|TRBV28|TRBJ1-5
CASSITSTGGLQPQHF
TGTGCCAGCAGTATAACCTCGACAGGGGGTCTTCAGCCCCAGCATTTT
>.|TRBD1|TRBV2|TRBJ2-7
CASSLTRGQVAYEQYF
TGTGCCAGCAGTCTGACACGGGGACAGGTTGCTTACGAGCAGTACTTC
>once|.|TRBV7-2|TRBJ2-3
CASSLNPGGASADTQYF
TGTGCCAGCAGCTTAAATCCGGGCGGGGCGTCCGCAGATACGCAGTATTTT
>.|TRBD2|TRBV7-9|TRBJ2-7
CAAPREGLAGGEQYF
TGTGCCGCCCCCAGGGAGGGACTAGCGGGAGGCGAGCAGTACTTC
>.|TRBD1|TRBV9|TRBJ2-4
CASSGTGIGNIQYF
TGTGCCAGCAGCGGGACAGGGATCGGGAACATTCAGTACTTC
>few|.|TRBV10-2|TRBJ2-1
CASRDSAPPHEQFF
TGCGCCAGCAGGGACTCCGCCCCCCCCCATGAGCAGTTCTTC
>.|TRBD1|TRBV2|TRBJ2-1
CASAGTGPAGEQFF
TGTGCCAGCGCCGGGACAGGGCCTGCGGGTGAGCAGTTCTTC
>once|.|TRBV5-1|TRBJ1-3
CASSSSGSSGNTIYF
TGCGCCAGCAGCTCATCAGGATCCTCTGGAAACACCATATATTTT
>.|.|TRBV5-4|TRBJ2-5
CASSVRTNQETQYF
TGTGCCAGCAGCGTCCGGACTAACCAAGAGACCCAGTACTTC
>.|TRBD1|TRBV5-1|TRBJ1-1
CASSYRQGGNTEAFF
TGCGCCAGCAGCTATAGACAGGGAGGGAACACTGAAGCTTTCTTT
>.|TRBD1|TRBV28|TRBJ2-7
CASRSGGREQYF
TGTGCCAGCAGGTCAGGGGGACGCGAGCAGTACTTC
>.|.|TRBV27|TRBJ1-6
CASSPRQVENSPLHF
TGTGCCAGCAGTCCCCGACAGGTTGAGAATTCACCCCTCCACTTT
>.|TRBD2|TRBV7-6|TRBJ2-1
CASSIAGSSYNEQFF
TGTGCCAGCAGCATAGCGGGGAGCTCCTACAATGAGCAGTTCTTC
>once|.|TRBV21-1|TRBJ1-2
CASSKENRPYSYTF
TGTGCCAGCAGCAAAGAAAACCGTCCCTATTCCTACACCTTC
>.|.|TRBV6-7|TRBJ1-2
CASSYPIAPVGYTF
TGTGCCAGCAGTTACCCCATCGCGCCGGTTGGCTACACCTTC
>.|TRBD1|TRBV29-1|TRBJ1-2
CSVIGTGTYGYTF
TGCAGCGTTATCGGGACAGGGACCTATGGCTACACCTTC
>.|TRBD1|TRBV19|TRBJ2-7
CASSPRDRSPYEQYF
TGTGCCAGTAGTCCTCGGGACAGGTCCCCCTACGAGCAGTACTTC
>.|.|TRBV5-1|TRBJ1-1
CASSLVAEGGTEAFF
TGCGCCAGCAGCTTGGTGGCGGAAGGTGGCACTGAAGCTTTCTTT
>many|TRBD1|TRBV18|TRBJ2-2
CASSLLFRGQKNTGELFF
TGTGCCAGCTCACTGCTTTTTAGGGGACAGAAGAACACCGGGGAGCTGTTTTTT
>.|TRBD2|TRBV5-1|TRBJ2-3
CASSPGLAVRADTQYF
TGCGCCAGCAGCCCGGGACTAGCGGTGCGGGCAGATACGCAGTATTTT
>.|TRBD1|TRBV2|TRBJ2-1
CASSGPGTGSNNEQFF
TGTGCCAGCAGCGGTCCCGGGACAGGGTCCAACAATGAGCAGTTCTTC
>.|TRBD1|TRBV10-2|TRBJ1-2
CASSESGQGYGYTF
TGCGCCAGCAGTGAATCGGGACAGGGCTATGGCTACACCTTC
>few|TRBD1|TRBV5-4|TRBJ2-5
CASSSGQLQETQYF
TGTGCCAGCAGCTCGGGACAGCTACAAGAGACCCAGTACTTC
>.|.|TRBV12-3/TRBV12-4|TRBJ1-1
CASRMTAEAFF
TGTGCCAGCAGAATGACAGCTGAAGCTTTCTTT
>.|.|TRBV9|TRBJ1-4
CASSPPMGPGHSNEKLFF
TGTGCCAGCAGCCCCCCCATGGGTCCGGGACATTCTAATGAAAAACTGTTTTTT
>.|.|TRBV2|TRBJ1-2
CASSVGTTLYGYTF
TGTGCCAGCAGTGTAGGGACAACTCTTTATGGCTACACCTTC
>.|.|TRBV27|TRBJ1-5
CASSLPSVNQPQHF
TGTGCCAGCAGTTTACCTTCAGTCAATCAGCCCCAGCATTTT
>.|TRBD1|TRBV6-1|TRBJ2-5
CASSEDRGETQYF
TGTGCCAGCAGTGAGGACAGGGGAGAGACCCAGTACTTC
>.|.|TRBV19|TRBJ1-2
CATRKAGAYGYTF
TGTGCCACTCGAAAGGCAGGGGCCTATGGCTACACCTTC